The clone carrying this T cell receptor (beta chain) was found a few times. The sample belongs to a study of cytomegalovirus exposure and HLA in healthy donors. This CDR3 comprises 14 residues. Germline CDR1 and CDR2: SGHRS and YFSETQ. The V end lost 4 bases, the J end lost 2 bases, and 9 bases lay between the germline ends. Primers for the PCR totalled 60 Vbeta and 13 Jbeta. Sequencing used immunoSEQ multiplex PCR; TCRdb keeps in-frame clones, though not all of them. The data show under 200,000 clones, approximately 79% seen once. The clonotype comes from a man aged 40-50 years in good health and CMV-seronegative. The rearrangement joins TRBV5-1 to TRBJ2-2; D is ambiguous. Sequenced input: PBMCs. CDR3 nucleotide sequence: TGCGCCAGCAGCCCAACAAGAAACACCGGGGAGCTGTTTTTT. This sequence encodes CASSPTRNTGELFF.